This entry describes one T cell receptor (beta chain). Its antigen remains unknown. Data came from immunoSEQ multiplex PCR; TCRdb stores just in-frame clones and leaves some out. The sample lists about 450,000 clones, roughly 85% occurring once. This CDR3 contains 14 residues. The germline V and J ends were trimmed by 3 bases and 3 bases, with 9 bases remaining between them. The V gene's germline CDR1 is LNHDA and CDR2 SQIVND (reference sequence). The data originate from a study of shared clonotypes between healthy human individuals. Regarding the study as a whole: Measured sharing among donors was expected to vary with sequencing depth.

The origin of this receptor is a woman aged 35 to 49 in good health. Some clones in this sample may be carry-over from other donors' samples. The chain recombines TRBV19 with TRBJ2-1; D might be TRBD2 (5 bases). Sequencing was carried out using PBMCs. CDR3 residues: CASSIGGSYNEQFF. The CDR3 DNA follows: TGTGCCAGTAGTATTGGAGGCAGCTACAATGAGCAGTTCTTC. The whole variable domain, filled in from reference TRBV19 and TRBJ2-1, reads DGGITQSPKYLFRKEGQNVTLSCEQNLNHDAMYWYRQDPGQGLRLIYYSQIVNDFQKGDIAEGYSVSREKKESFPLTVTSAQKNPTAFYLCASSIGGSYNEQFFGPGTRLTVL.